These T cell receptor beta chains were read from a single sample in a study of blood T cells in healthy people across ages. TCRdb reprocessed the 5' RACE reads via MiXCR and lists one record per CDR3 protein. The sample consists of 540,000 or so distinct CDR3 sequences, nearly 25% of them appearing once. A further study also used this sample, focusing on T cells of mothers and their children.

The specimen sequenced was blood. These receptors were obtained from a boy between 5 and 17 years old in good health. CDR3s include the opening cysteine and the closing phenylalanine or tryptophan. The order of the fields is CDR3 length, clone size, J gene, D gene, V gene, CDR3 protein, CDR3 DNA. D genes are given only for firm matches. Where a row states a size, it is once, few, many or the class of an expanded clone; other rows omit it.

14 few TRBJ2-5 . TRBV5-1 CASSLGTGRRGQYF TGCGCCAGCAGCTTGGGTACTGGGCGGCGAGGGCAGTACTTC
15 few TRBJ1-5 . TRBV27 CASSLSGYSNQPQHF TGTGCCAGCAGTCTTTCGGGTTATAGCAATCAGCCCCAGCATTTT
12 few TRBJ2-7 . TRBV4-3 CASSQDSQEQYF TGCGCCAGCAGCCAAGATTCCCAAGAGCAGTACTTC
13 many TRBJ2-7 . TRBV20-1 CSAPRGGHYEQYF TGCAGTGCCCCGCGAGGGGGGCATTACGAGCAGTACTTC
15 few TRBJ1-4 TRBD1 TRBV4-3 CASSQPGQGREKLFF TGCGCCAGCAGCCAGCCGGGACAGGGTAGGGAAAAACTGTTTTTT
14 . TRBJ1-2 . TRBV3-1 CASSQDARVGGYTF TGTGCCAGCAGCCAAGATGCCAGGGTCGGAGGCTACACCTTC
13 few TRBJ1-3 . TRBV29-1 CSAATRIANTIYF TGCAGCGCCGCGACGCGGATCGCGAACACCATATATTTT
14 . TRBJ2-3 TRBD2 TRBV20-1 CSAPGGGMADSQYF TGCAGTGCTCCCGGCGGGGGGATGGCAGATTCGCAGTATTTT
17 few TRBJ2-5 TRBD2 TRBV5-6 CASSSDPGLAVQETQYF TGTGCCAGCAGCAGCGATCCGGGACTAGCGGTCCAAGAGACCCAGTACTTC
17 once TRBJ2-1 TRBD2 TRBV7-9 CASSSLLAGLSYNEQFF TGTGCCAGCAGCAGCTTACTAGCGGGCCTCTCCTACAATGAGCAGTTCTTC
14 few TRBJ2-4 TRBD2 TRBV28 CASSSAGGQDIQCF TGTGCCAGCAGTTCGGCGGGGGGGCAAGACATTCAGTGCTTC
17 few TRBJ1-2 . TRBV4-3 CASSLRGRTTIGRGYTF TGCGCCAGCAGCCTAAGGGGCCGGACAACTATCGGGCGCGGCTACACCTTC
13 few TRBJ2-5 . TRBV5-1 CASSHREGETQYF TGCGCCAGCAGCCACAGGGAAGGAGAGACCCAGTACTTC
13 . TRBJ2-7 . TRBV3-1 CASSQDWRKEQYF TGTGCCAGCAGCCAGGATTGGCGGAAAGAGCAGTACTTC
14 few TRBJ2-2 . TRBV6-5 CASIPGLASSELFF TGTGCCAGCATCCCGGGACTTGCGTCATCCGAGCTGTTTTTT
14 . TRBJ1-1 . TRBV28 CASSLTGGITEAFF TGTGCCAGCAGCCTAACAGGAGGGATCACTGAAGCTTTCTTT
12 . TRBJ2-1 . TRBV7-3 CASSPGTDEQFF TGTGCCAGCAGCCCAGGGACCGATGAGCAGTTCTTC
16 . TRBJ2-1 . TRBV7-9 CASRATVALNYNEQFF TGTGCCAGCAGGGCCACTGTAGCGTTGAACTACAATGAGCAGTTCTTC
15 many TRBJ2-7 . TRBV5-1 CASSLVGAGSYEQYF TGCGCCAGCAGCTTGGTTGGGGCAGGTTCCTACGAGCAGTACTTC
13 few TRBJ1-1 . TRBV20-1 CSASENPNTEAFF TGCAGTGCTAGTGAAAACCCGAACACTGAAGCTTTCTTT
15 . TRBJ1-3 . TRBV15 CATSRDTGSGNTIYF TGTGCCACCAGCAGAGACACAGGGTCCGGAAACACCATATATTTT
14 few TRBJ2-7 . TRBV12-3/TRBV12-4 CASSLEGGRYEQYF TGTGCCAGCAGTTTGGAGGGCGGTAGGTACGAGCAGTACTTC
11 many TRBJ2-1 . TRBV29-1 CSVEDPGQQFF TGCAGCGTTGAAGACCCGGGACAGCAGTTCTTC
13 . TRBJ2-4 . TRBV4-1 CASSQQGQNIQYF TGCGCCAGCAGCCAACAGGGCCAGAACATTCAGTACTTC
17 . TRBJ2-7 TRBD2 TRBV19 CASSPPPTSGGTYEQYF TGTGCCAGTAGTCCCCCCCCCACTAGCGGGGGAACCTACGAGCAGTACTTC
19 . TRBJ2-1 . TRBV9 CASSVTSIRPLTSYNEQFF TGTGCCAGCAGCGTAACTAGCATCAGGCCCCTTACCTCCTACAATGAGCAGTTCTTC